The clone carrying this T cell receptor (beta chain) has ten or more counts. What it binds is not known. The sample comes from a study of T-cell memory formation after mild COVID-19. The V end lost 3 bases, the J end lost 6 bases, and 16 bases lay between the germline ends. This CDR3 comprises 15 residues. Germline V gene sequence: CDR1 LNHDA, CDR2 SQIVND (reference sequence). The study, taken as a whole, reports: The finding that pre-infection memory included some responding clones suggested that cross-reactive memory joined. Day 15 to 85 contractors were CD4/CD8 balanced; later expanders leaned CD4+. Shrinking CD4+ clones were chiefly CM and EM; CD8+ ones were chiefly EMRA.

The TCR alpha and TCR beta cDNA libraries, bearing sample barcodes and UMIs, were generated by 5'RACE using constant-segment primers. Each CDR3 protein is one row after TCRdb ran MiXCR on the 5' RACE reads. The sample consists of approximately 190,000 distinct CDR3 sequences, around 20% of them appearing once. The chain employs TRBV19 and TRBJ2-3, with D perhaps matching TRBD1 (5 bases). The specimen sequenced was PBMCs or a T cell subset sorted from them (not recorded which). This TCR was sampled from an adult woman who had mild COVID-19 (a few samples of this study predate the infection). Cell type and time point are not known. The CDR3 DNA follows: TGTGCCAGTAGTATGAGGTCGGCAGGGATCGATACGCAGTATTTT. Translation: CASSMRSAGIDTQYF.